Presented here are 25 T cell receptor beta chains from one specimen sequenced in a study of CXCR3-negative and CXCR3-positive naive CD8 T cells. It was by 5' RACE with UMI labels that the TRB cDNA libraries were prepared. TCRdb reanalyzed the 5' RACE reads and collapses them to one entry per CDR3 protein, without DNA. The ten top clones account for about 0.54%, within a sample of roughly 130,000 distinct CDR3 sequences. Study-level points and caveats: TRB CDR3s were more hydrophobic in CXCR3-positive than in CXCR3-negative naive cells.

Their target antigens are unknown. Sequencing was performed on naive CXCR3+ CD8+ T cells from blood. The subset: CD45RO-CCR7+CD27+CD95- naive CD8+ T cells expressing CXCR3 (TNR3+). The receptors were gathered from a human donor in good health. Some clones in this sample may be carry-over from other donors' samples.

CDR3: CASSSSGTRRSEQYF. The chain joins TRBV12-3 or TRBV12-4 to TRBJ2-7; there is no DNA to check the TCRdb D call of TRBD1. The CDR3 is 15 amino acids.

The V gene is TRBV5-1, the J gene TRBJ2-1; TCRdb designates TRBD2, a call that cannot be tested without DNA. The CDR3 consists of 14 residues. Germline-derived CDR1 and CDR2 are SGHRS and YFSETQ. CDR3 loop: CASSLGVNDYEQYF.

The CDR3 protein is CSAWTGNTEAFF. The rearrangement links TRBV20-1 to TRBJ1-1; TCRdb picks TRBD1, but there is no DNA to check that call. CDR1 and CDR2 from the germline V gene are DFQATT and SNEGSKA (reference sequence). The CDR3 has 12 residues.

This rearrangement joins TRBV6-6 to TRBJ2-7; TCRdb's D call of TRBD1 is untestable without DNA. This CDR3 has 14 amino acids. Germline CDR1 MNHNY, CDR2 SVGAGI (reference sequence). The CDR3 loop reads CASSGGGTAYEQYF.

The V call is TRBV30, the J call TRBJ2-2; with no DNA, the TCRdb D assignment of TRBD1 cannot be verified. Germline CDR1 reads GTSNPN; CDR2 reads SVGIG (reference sequence). The length of the CDR3 is 17 residues. The CDR3 spells CACSGTGSMRRPGELFF.

The chain couples TRBV20-1 to TRBJ1-1. This CDR3 has 13 residues. Germline CDR1 and CDR2: DFQATT and SNEGSKA (reference sequence). The CDR3 sequence: CSALGKQNTEAFF.

J is TRBJ2-7 and V is TRBV7-2; without DNA, the TCRdb call of TRBD1 cannot be checked. There are 15 residues in the CDR3. Germline CDR1 reads SGHTA; CDR2 reads FQGNSA. The CDR3: CASKPGPGGLIEQYF. The variable domain in full, completed from reference TRBV7-2 and TRBJ2-7, reads GAGVSQSPSNKVTEKGKDVELRCDPISGHTALYWYRQSLGQGLEFLIYFQGNSAPDKSGLPSDRFSAERTGGSVSTLTIQRTQQEDSAVYLCASKPGPGGLIEQYFGPGTRLTVT.

V usage is TRBV21-1 and J usage is TRBJ2-3; TCRdb's D call, TRBD1, is unchecked because there is no DNA. TRBV21-1 is a listed pseudogene. The CDR3 has 17 amino acids. CDR3 residues: CASSKLSPGGSTDTQYF.

This chain connects TRBV27 to TRBJ1-1; TCRdb calls TRBD1, which cannot be checked without DNA. The CDR3 contains 14 residues. Germline assignment: CDR1 MNHEY and CDR2 SMNVEV (reference sequence). The CDR3: CASSIQGRYTEAFF.

The chain joins TRBV7-9 to TRBJ2-2. The CDR3 covers 14 residues. Germline CDR1 and CDR2: SEHNR and FQNEAQ (reference sequence). This chain's CDR3 is CASSPDRETGELFF.

The chain couples TRBV18 to TRBJ2-7; TCRdb outputs TRBD1, but without DNA this stays unchecked. The CDR3 loop spans 15 amino acids. Germline CDR1 reads KGHSH; CDR2 reads LQKENI. This chain's CDR3 is CASSPSGTGVEEQYF.

J is TRBJ2-1 and V is TRBV6-5. Germline lookup yields CDR1 MNHEY and CDR2 SVGAGI. The CDR3 spans 11 residues. This CDR3 is CASSYSNEQFF.

The rearrangement links TRBV20-1 to TRBJ2-7; the D call of TRBD1 rests on TCRdb alone, since no DNA is present to check it. Germline assignment: CDR1 DFQATT and CDR2 SNEGSKA (reference sequence). The CDR3 has 13 residues. The CDR3 sequence: CSAPDSFSYEQYF.

The genes are TRBV2 and TRBJ2-4; the D call from TCRdb, TRBD2, cannot be confirmed without DNA. Germline CDR1 SNHLY, CDR2 FYNNEI. CDR3 length: 12 residues. The CDR3 region is CASMGLASIQYF.

The CDR3 reads CASSSDPGQGFDEQYF. The chain carries TRBV13 and TRBJ2-7; the D gene TCRdb calls, TRBD1, cannot be checked with no DNA. Germline assignment: CDR1 PRHDT and CDR2 FYEKMQ (reference sequence). This CDR3 spans 16 amino acids. The complete variable domain, with remaining parts taken from reference TRBV13 and TRBJ2-7, reads AAGVIQSPRHLIKEKRETATLKCYPIPRHDTVYWYQQGPGQDPQFLISFYEKMQSDKGSIPDRFSAQQFSDYHSELNMSSLELGDSALYFCASSSDPGQGFDEQYFGPGTRLTVT.

V is TRBV27 and J is TRBJ1-2; TCRdb designates TRBD1, a call that cannot be tested without DNA. The CDR3 contains 14 residues. CDR1 and CDR2 from the germline V gene are MNHEY and SMNVEV (reference sequence). CDR3 sequence: CASSSYRANYGYTF.

J is TRBJ1-2 and V is TRBV7-9; checking the TCRdb D call of TRBD1 is not possible without DNA. Germline V gene data show CDR1 as SEHNR and CDR2 as FQNEAQ (reference sequence). The CDR3 sequence is 15 residues long. This CDR3 is CASSTDTGGARGYTF.

CDR3 in amino acids: CASSLLPAGSQETQYF. The chain employs TRBV5-1 and TRBJ2-5; TCRdb outputs TRBD2, but without DNA this stays unchecked. Germline CDR1 is SGHRS and CDR2 is YFSETQ. The CDR3 length is 16 residues.

J is TRBJ2-3 and V is TRBV2; absent DNA, TCRdb's TRBD2 call cannot be checked. The germline V gene encodes CDR1 SNHLY and CDR2 FYNNEI. The CDR3 runs to 16 residues. CDR3 sequence: CASTNPASGSADTQYF. Looking up the rest from reference TRBV2 and TRBJ2-3 gives the full variable domain: EPEVTQTPSHQVTQMGQEVILRCVPISNHLYFYWYRQILGQKVEFLVSFYNNEISEKSEIFDDQFSVERPDGSNFTLKIRSTKLEDSAMYFCASTNPASGSADTQYFGPGTRLTVL.

The rearrangement links TRBV20-1 to TRBJ2-1; the D call from TCRdb, TRBD2, cannot be confirmed without DNA. Germline V lookup: CDR1 DFQATT, CDR2 SNEGSKA (reference sequence). The CDR3 runs 15 residues. CDR3 residues: CSAYSGTSSYNEQFF.

The rearrangement joins TRBV12-3 or TRBV12-4 to TRBJ1-4. This CDR3 contains 14 residues. CDR3: CASRGGTANEKLFF.

The chain links TRBV29-1 to TRBJ2-1; with no DNA, the TCRdb D assignment of TRBD1 cannot be verified. CDR1 is SQVTM, CDR2 ANQGSEA, per germline. This CDR3 comprises 15 residues. The CDR3 loop is CSVDSLGQDFNEQFF.

The chain uses TRBV29-1 and TRBJ2-1; TCRdb's D call, TRBD1, is unchecked because there is no DNA. CDR1 is SQVTM and CDR2 is ANQGSEA in the germline V gene. The CDR3 is made up of 16 amino acids. The chain's CDR3 is CSVEEAYGGLDNEQFF.

The rearrangement links TRBV6-2 or TRBV6-3 to TRBJ2-3; TCRdb's assignment of TRBD2 cannot be checked, as there is no DNA. CDR1 and CDR2 (germline): MNHEY, SVGEGT. The CDR3 runs to 16 residues. The CDR3 is CASTPGSGSFADTQYF.

The gene calls are TRBV7-9 and TRBJ1-3; the D call of TRBD1 rests on TCRdb alone, since no DNA is present to check it. The CDR3 contains 16 residues. Germline V CDR1 and CDR2: SEHNR, FQNEAQ (reference sequence). The CDR3: CASSSDRRYSGNTIYF.